The 22 T cell receptor beta chains presented below share a single source sample, sequenced in a study of T cell changes during pregnancy in multiple sclerosis. Measured with immunoSEQ multiplex PCR; TCRdb has only the in-frame clones, and not every one. The data contain roughly 60,000 clones, around nine tenths of them singletons. Sample: peripheral blood, taken in the second trimester of pregnancy. All receptors derive from a female donor with multiple sclerosis, enrolled in a pregnancy study.

Only one count was recorded for this clone. V usage is TRBV4-2 and J usage is TRBJ2-2, with 13 bases that match TRBD2. Germline V gene sequence: CDR1 LGHNA, CDR2 YNFKEQ. Trimming removed 2 bases from V and 7 bases from J; junction bases left unmatched: 7. The CDR3 runs 17 residues. In DNA, the CDR3 is TGTGCCAGCAGCCAAAAACTAGCGGGAGGGCTCGGCGGGGAGCTGTTTTTT. Amino acid sequence: CASSQKLAGGLGGELFF.

This chain joins TRBV9 and TRBJ2-1, with D unclear. Trimming shortened V by 0 bases and J by 0 bases, and 7 bases separated the two germline ends. The CDR3 length is 15 residues. Germline CDR1 and CDR2: SGDLS and YYNGEE. This chain's CDR3 is CASSVETSSYNEQFF. The CDR3 DNA reads TGTGCCAGCAGCGTAGAAACTTCCTCCTACAATGAGCAGTTCTTC.

The CDR3 here is CAWNPGQVGFREKLFF. The CDR3 DNA follows: TGTGCCTGGAATCCGGGACAGGTTGGGTTTAGGGAAAAACTGTTTTTT. The chain combines TRBV30 with TRBJ1-4; 8 bases are a match to TRBD1. The CDR3 totals 16 residues. Germline values: CDR1 GTSNPN, CDR2 SVGIG (reference sequence). V dropped 4 bases and J dropped 8; count of bases not matched to a gene: 15.

This chain links TRBV28 with TRBJ2-3, with 8 bases lining up with TRBD2. This CDR3 comprises 14 residues. The V and J ends lost 3 bases and 6 bases, in that order; junction bases with no gene match: 5. Looked up from germline, CDR1 is MDHEN and CDR2 is SYDVKM. This CDR3 is CASSFAGGRDTQYF. Written as DNA, the CDR3 is TGTGCCAGCAGTTTCGCGGGGGGCAGGGATACGCAGTATTTT.

In this sample, this clone turned up a few times. This sequence joins TRBV4-2 and TRBJ1-5, with D possibly TRBD1 on 5 matching bases. Trimming left V 4 bases short and J 6 bases short, with 13 bases between. The germline V gene encodes CDR1 LGHNA and CDR2 YNFKEQ. The CDR3 totals 14 residues. The CDR3 bases are TGTGCCAGCAGCCCGTTATCCGGGGGTCAGCCCCAGCATTTT. It translates to CASSPLSGGQPQHF.

The chain combines TRBV27 with TRBJ2-7, with 8 bases fitting TRBD1. V shed 2 bases and J 3 bases; nucleotides not matched to a gene: 6. The CDR3 spans 15 residues. CDR1 MNHEY and CDR2 SMNVEV come from the germline V gene (reference sequence). The CDR3 loop reads CASSLGQGYFYEQYF. The CDR3 DNA is TGTGCCAGCAGTTTAGGACAGGGATACTTCTACGAGCAGTACTTC.

The chain uses TRBV18 and TRBJ2-1, with TRBD2 matching 9 bases. The CDR3 covers 16 residues. Germline lookup yields CDR1 KGHSH and CDR2 LQKENI. V lost 3 bases to trimming and J lost 4 bases; unmatched junction nucleotides: 7. CDR3 sequence: CASSPRTSALYNEQFF. CDR3 in DNA: TGTGCCAGCTCACCCAGGACTAGCGCTCTTTACAATGAGCAGTTCTTC.

V gene TRBV19 combines with J gene TRBJ1-2; 10 nucleotides align to TRBD1. Germline V CDR1 and CDR2: LNHDA, SQIVND (reference sequence). The CDR3 runs 17 residues. V lost 7 bases and J lost 1; bases outside the gene matches: 12. In DNA form, the CDR3 reads TGTGCCAGTAACCGACCGGGACAGGGGCCCCTTAACTATGGCTACACCTTC. It codes for CASNRPGQGPLNYGYTF.

Notes on this clone: At the DNA level, this CDR3 is encoded by other sequences in the same sample as well. The genes are TRBV27 and TRBJ1-2; possible D gene TRBD1, 5 bases. CDR3 length: 14 residues. The germline CDR1 and CDR2 sequences are MNHEY and SMNVEV (reference sequence). Trimming removed 2 bases from V and 4 bases from J, with 11 bases in between. The chain's CDR3 is CASSLGGYPYGYTF. DNA of the CDR3: TGTGCCAGCAGTTTAGGGGGGTACCCCTATGGCTACACCTTC.

V usage is TRBV7-2 and J usage is TRBJ1-3; 9 bases are shared with TRBD1. The germline V gene has CDR1 SGHTA and CDR2 FQGNSA. The V and J ends lost 5 bases and 7 bases, in that order; junction bases with no gene match: 3. The CDR3 extends over 13 amino acids. In nucleotides, the CDR3 is TGTGCCAGCAGCGCGGACAGGGGTAACACCATATATTTT. As protein: CASSADRGNTIYF.

This clone came up a few times. The chain has TRBV7-2 and TRBJ2-1; D uncertain. The CDR3 consists of 15 residues. V shed 2 bases and J shed 0 bases, with 8 bases lying between them. Germline V gives CDR1 SGHTA, CDR2 FQGNSA. CDR3 protein: CASSLTPSSYNEQFF. The CDR3 nucleotides are TGTGCCAGCAGCTTAACCCCCAGCTCCTACAATGAGCAGTTCTTC. Full variable domain (rest looked up from reference TRBV7-2 and TRBJ2-1): GAGVSQSPSNKVTEKGKDVELRCDPISGHTALYWYRQSLGQGLEFLIYFQGNSAPDKSGLPSDRFSAERTGGSVSTLTIQRTQQEDSAVYLCASSLTPSSYNEQFFGPGTRLTVL.

The CDR3 is CASSPGKGRSSYEQYF. CDR3 DNA: TGTGCCAGCAGCCCCGGCAAGGGGAGGTCTTCCTACGAGCAGTACTTC. This chain links TRBV7-9 with TRBJ2-7, with D possibly matching TRBD2 (6 bases). Germline V gene data show CDR1 as SEHNR and CDR2 as FQNEAQ (reference sequence). CDR3 length: 16 amino acids. Between the trimmed V and J ends, which lost 5 bases and 1 base, there was a span of 18 bases.

The chain uses TRBV19 and TRBJ1-2, with TRBD1 as a possible D gene (5 bases). Trimming pared 5 bases from V and 0 bases from J, leaving 10 bases between. Germline values: CDR1 LNHDA, CDR2 SQIVND (reference sequence). The CDR3 is 14 amino acids. CDR3 DNA: TGTGCCAGTAGTGACAGTAACCCTAACTATGGCTACACCTTC. Amino acids: CASSDSNPNYGYTF.

The chain is built from TRBV6-6 and TRBJ2-5; 7 positions agree with TRBD2. The germline V gene encodes CDR1 MNHNY and CDR2 SVGAGI (reference sequence). The trim removed 5 bases at V and 6 bases at J, leaving 6 bases unmatched. This CDR3 has 13 amino acids. DNA for the CDR3: TGTGCCAGCAGTCCTGGGGGGGATCAGACCCAGTACTTC. This gives the protein CASSPGGDQTQYF.

J is TRBJ2-1 and V is TRBV11-3; 8 bases fit TRBD2. J lost 10 bases, V lost 5 bases, and 7 bases had no gene match. Per the germline V gene, CDR1 is SGHNT and CDR2 is YENEEA. This CDR3 is 13 amino acids long. CDR3 DNA: TGTGCCAGCAGCCGTTACGGGAGGGGGGAGCAGTTCTTC. It codes for CASSRYGRGEQFF.

This clone showed up just once. An end of the junction differs from the germline gene, which may be a read error. J is TRBJ2-3 and V is TRBV18, with 9 nucleotides matching TRBD2. The V gene's germline CDR1 is KGHSH and CDR2 LQKENI. The CDR3 length is 16 residues. The CDR3 nucleotides are TGTGCCAGCTCTCCACTAGCGGGCCCCGGCACAGATACGCAGTATTTT. Translating it yields CASSPLAGPGTDTQYF.

This chain connects TRBV5-1 to TRBJ2-7; TRBD1 agrees at 10 bases. The germline V gene encodes CDR1 SGHRS and CDR2 YFSETQ. Losses at the gene ends were 2 bases for V and 4 bases for J; bases not matched to a gene: 9. The CDR3 sequence is 16 residues long. The CDR3 bases are TGCGCCAGCAGCTTTCCTGCGGGACAGGGGTTATACGAGCAGTACTTC. It codes for CASSFPAGQGLYEQYF.

Details on this clone: The junction does not match germline at one end; this may be a read error. This sequence joins TRBV7-7 and TRBJ2-7, with a weak D call TRBD1 (5 bases). Per the germline V gene, CDR1 is SSHAT and CDR2 is FNYEAQ (reference sequence). The CDR3 covers 15 residues. CDR3 nucleotides: TGTGCTAGCAGCTTGAGCCTAAGGGGTAGCCCCGAGCAGTACTTC. This codes for CASSLSLRGSPEQYF.

This clone came up once. The chain uses TRBV6-6 and TRBJ2-3; 8 bases align to TRBD2. This CDR3 contains 16 residues. Germline CDR1 MNHNY, CDR2 SVGAGI (reference sequence). The V and J ends lost 3 bases and 2 bases, in that order; junction bases with no gene match: 7. This CDR3 reads CASSYVGLVVTDTQYF. CDR3 sequence (DNA): TGTGCCAGCAGTTATGTGGGACTAGTCGTCACAGATACGCAGTATTTT.

The chain combines TRBV19 with TRBJ2-7, with 7 bases fitting TRBD2. This CDR3 spans 15 amino acids. With V trimmed by 2 bases and J by 4 bases, 8 bases remained unmatched. The germline V gene has CDR1 LNHDA and CDR2 SQIVND (reference sequence). The CDR3 here is CASSIRTAGRYEQYF. In DNA form, the CDR3 reads TGTGCCAGTAGTATAAGAACAGCGGGACGGTACGAGCAGTACTTC.

The rearrangement uses TRBV5-6 and TRBJ2-1; 9 bases agree with TRBD2. This CDR3 comprises 15 residues. With V trimmed by 1 base and J by 4 bases, 3 bases remained unmatched. Germline CDR1 and CDR2: SGHDT and YYEEEE. The DNA of the CDR3 is TGTGCCAGCAGCTTGACTAGCGGGCAGTACAATGAGCAGTTCTTC. It translates to CASSLTSGQYNEQFF.

The chain combines TRBV2 with TRBJ2-7; TRBD2 might be the D (6 bases). CDR1 and CDR2 (germline): SNHLY, FYNNEI. Trimming left V 2 bases short and J 0 bases short, with 8 bases between. The CDR3 totals 14 residues. CDR3: CASSELASSYEQYF. The CDR3 DNA reads TGTGCCAGCAGTGAACTAGCGAGCTCCTACGAGCAGTACTTC.